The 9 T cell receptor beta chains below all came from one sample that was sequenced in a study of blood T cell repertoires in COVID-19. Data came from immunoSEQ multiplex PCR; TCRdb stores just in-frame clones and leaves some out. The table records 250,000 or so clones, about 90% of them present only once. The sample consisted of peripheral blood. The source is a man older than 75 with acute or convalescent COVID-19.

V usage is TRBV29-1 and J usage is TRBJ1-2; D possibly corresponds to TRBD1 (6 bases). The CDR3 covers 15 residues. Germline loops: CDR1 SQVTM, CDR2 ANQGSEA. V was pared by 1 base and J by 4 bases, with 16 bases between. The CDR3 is CSVEGEGQIPYGYTF. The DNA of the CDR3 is TGCAGCGTTGAAGGGGAAGGACAGATCCCCTATGGCTACACCTTC.

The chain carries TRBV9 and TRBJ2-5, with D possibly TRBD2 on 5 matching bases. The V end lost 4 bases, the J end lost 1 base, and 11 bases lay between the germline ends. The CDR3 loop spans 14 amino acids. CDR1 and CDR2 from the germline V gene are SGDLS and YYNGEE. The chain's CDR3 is CASSSPAVQETQYF. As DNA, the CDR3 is TGTGCCAGCAGCTCCCCAGCGGTCCAAGAGACCCAGTACTTC.

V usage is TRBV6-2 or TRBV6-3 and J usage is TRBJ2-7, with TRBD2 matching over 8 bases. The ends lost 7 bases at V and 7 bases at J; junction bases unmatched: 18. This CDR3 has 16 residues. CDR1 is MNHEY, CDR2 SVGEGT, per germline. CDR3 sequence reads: CASTPGRSGAAGEQYF. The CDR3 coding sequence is TGTGCCAGCACCCCCGGGCGTAGCGGGGCGGCAGGGGAGCAGTACTTC.

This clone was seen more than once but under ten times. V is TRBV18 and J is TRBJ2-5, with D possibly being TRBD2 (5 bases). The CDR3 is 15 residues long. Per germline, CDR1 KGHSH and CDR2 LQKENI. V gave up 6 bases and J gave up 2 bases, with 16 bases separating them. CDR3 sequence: CASSAELVRQETQYF. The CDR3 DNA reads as TGTGCCAGCTCGGCAGAACTAGTCCGTCAAGAGACCCAGTACTTC.

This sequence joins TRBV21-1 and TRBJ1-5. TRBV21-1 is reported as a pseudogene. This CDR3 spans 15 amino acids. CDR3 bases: TGTGCCAGCAGCAAAGGTGAGGATAGCAATCAGCCCCAGCATTTT. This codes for CASSKGEDSNQPQHF.

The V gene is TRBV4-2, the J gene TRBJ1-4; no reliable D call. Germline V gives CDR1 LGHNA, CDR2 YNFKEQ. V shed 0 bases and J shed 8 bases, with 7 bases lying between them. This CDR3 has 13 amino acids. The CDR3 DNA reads TGTGCCAGCAGCCAAGATCGGAGGGAAAAACTGTTTTTT. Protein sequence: CASSQDRREKLFF.

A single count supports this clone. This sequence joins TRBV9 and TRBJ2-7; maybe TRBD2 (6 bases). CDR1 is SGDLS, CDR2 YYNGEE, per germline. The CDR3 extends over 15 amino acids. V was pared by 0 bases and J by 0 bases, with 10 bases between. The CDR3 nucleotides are TGTGCCAGCAGCGTAGGGGGGGTGTCCTCCTACGAGCAGTACTTC. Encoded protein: CASSVGGVSSYEQYF.

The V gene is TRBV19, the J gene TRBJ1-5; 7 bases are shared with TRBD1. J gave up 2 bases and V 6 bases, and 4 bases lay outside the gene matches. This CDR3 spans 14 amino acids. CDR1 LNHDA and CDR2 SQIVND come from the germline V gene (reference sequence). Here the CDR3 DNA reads TGTGCCAGTAGAGAGGACAGGCGCAATCAGCCCCAGCATTTT. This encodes CASREDRRNQPQHF.

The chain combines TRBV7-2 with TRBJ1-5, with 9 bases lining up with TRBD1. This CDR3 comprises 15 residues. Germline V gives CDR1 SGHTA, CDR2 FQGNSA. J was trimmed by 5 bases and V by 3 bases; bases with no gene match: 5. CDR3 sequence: CASSFTGGPYQPQHF. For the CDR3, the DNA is TGTGCCAGCAGCTTTACAGGGGGCCCCTATCAGCCCCAGCATTTT.